The rows below give T cell receptor beta chains drawn from one sample of a study of blood T cell repertoires in COVID-19. Profiling relied on immunoSEQ multiplex PCR, and the TCRdb table lists in-frame clones only, not all of them. The sample comprises about 170,000 clones, less than 90% of which are singletons, and approximately 9.9% rests with the top ten. What was sequenced was peripheral blood. Receptor source: an older woman with COVID-19, enrolled during active disease. CDR3s include the opening cysteine and the closing phenylalanine or tryptophan. D genes are given only for firm matches. Size values are once, few and many counts, or a class for expanded clones, and some rows have none.

d_call,clone_size,j_call,v_call,cdr3_aa,cdr3_nt
TRBD1,.,TRBJ1-6,TRBV19,CASRPGQGGNSPLHF,TGTGCCAGTAGACCCGGACAGGGAGGTAATTCACCCCTCCACTTT
TRBD2,.,TRBJ2-5,TRBV11-2,CASSLVIQREEETQYF,TGTGCCAGCAGCTTAGTTATCCAGCGGGAAGAAGAGACCCAGTACTTC
.,.,TRBJ2-1,TRBV2,CASRYPGRSNSYNEQFF,TGTGCCAGCAGGTATCCGGGTAGGTCAAATTCCTACAATGAGCAGTTCTTC
TRBD1,.,TRBJ1-6,TRBV5-1,CASSRGQGRRNSPLHF,TGCGCCAGCAGCCGAGGACAGGGAAGGAGGAATTCACCCCTCCACTTT
.,.,TRBJ1-3,TRBV6-2/TRBV6-3,CASSSTVSLSGNTIYF,TGTGCCAGCAGTTCCACGGTCTCCCTCTCTGGAAACACCATATATTTT
TRBD1,.,TRBJ2-5,TRBV15,CATGWRTGEGETQYF,TGTGCCACCGGGTGGAGGACAGGGGAGGGAGAGACCCAGTACTTC
.,once,TRBJ1-1,TRBV4-1,CASSLPRGSKVTEAFF,TGCGCCAGCAGCCTTCCAAGGGGGAGTAAGGTCACTGAAGCTTTCTTT
.,once,TRBJ1-2,TRBV7-2,CASSLAHGGVYGYTF,TGTGCCAGCAGCTTAGCCCACGGGGGGGTCTATGGCTACACCTTC
TRBD1,.,TRBJ2-3,TRBV19,CASSNRGGSPDTQYF,TGTGCCAGTAGCAACAGGGGTGGCAGCCCAGATACGCAGTATTTT
.,.,TRBJ2-7,TRBV3-1/TRBV3-2,CASSAGYEQYF,TGTGCCAGCAGCGCAGGGTACGAGCAGTACTTC
TRBD1,.,TRBJ1-6,TRBV6-5,CASRPRTGSDSPLHF,TGTGCCAGCAGACCCCGGACAGGGTCGGATTCACCCCTCCACTTT
.,.,TRBJ2-5,TRBV20-1,CSASIETQYF,TGCAGTGCTAGCATCGAGACCCAGTACTTC
.,.,TRBJ2-5,TRBV7-8,CASSPRLRDQETQYF,TGTGCCAGCAGCCCCCGTCTGCGGGACCAAGAGACCCAGTACTTC
TRBD2,.,TRBJ2-5,TRBV14,CASKKREAPQETQYF,TGTGCCAGCAAAAAGCGGGAGGCCCCCCAAGAGACCCAGTACTTC
.,.,TRBJ1-1,TRBV6-4,CASSPGLANTEAFF,TGTGCCAGCAGCCCGGGACTTGCGAACACTGAAGCTTTCTTT
TRBD1,.,TRBJ1-5,TRBV24-1,CATRFLDRMHQPQHF,TGTGCCACCAGATTCCTGGACAGGATGCATCAGCCCCAGCATTTT
TRBD2,.,TRBJ2-7,TRBV5-4,CASTGGLADTYEQYF,TGTGCCAGCACCGGGGGACTAGCCGATACCTACGAGCAGTACTTC
.,.,TRBJ1-3,TRBV5-4,CASSGTAGNTIYF,TGTGCCAGCAGCGGTACGGCTGGAAACACCATATATTTT
.,.,TRBJ1-2,TRBV6-2/TRBV6-3,CASSYEGANYGYTF,TGTGCCAGCAGTTATGAGGGAGCTAACTATGGCTACACCTTC
.,.,TRBJ2-1,TRBV7-9,CASVPQGNEQFF,TGTGCCAGCGTTCCCCAGGGGAATGAGCAGTTCTTC
.,.,TRBJ1-2,TRBV27,CASRGAGMERSGYTF,TGTGCCAGCAGGGGGGCAGGGATGGAGAGAAGTGGCTACACCTTC
.,.,TRBJ1-1,TRBV6-5,CASSYPGSGDEAFF,TGTGCCAGCAGTTACCCGGGCAGCGGGGATGAAGCTTTCTTT
.,.,TRBJ2-1,TRBV7-9,CASIPWVAGLNEQFF,TGTGCCAGCATCCCCTGGGTGGCAGGGCTCAATGAGCAGTTCTTC
TRBD1,.,TRBJ2-7,TRBV19,CASSIGTGGSYEQYF,TGTGCCAGTAGTATCGGAACAGGGGGCTCCTACGAGCAGTACTTC
.,.,TRBJ1-5,TRBV19,CASSAGRNSNQPQHF,TGTGCCAGTAGTGCGGGACGGAATAGCAATCAGCCCCAGCATTTT
TRBD1,.,TRBJ2-7,TRBV5-1,CASSLVTGSNEQYF,TGCGCCAGCAGCTTGGTGACAGGGAGCAACGAGCAGTACTTC
TRBD1,.,TRBJ1-5,TRBV4-3,CASSLRQGNQPQHF,TGCGCCAGCAGCCTCAGACAGGGGAATCAGCCCCAGCATTTT
TRBD2,.,TRBJ2-1,TRBV18,CASSPQSGMGGYNEQFF,TGTGCCAGCTCACCACAAAGCGGGATGGGGGGCTACAATGAGCAGTTCTTC
.,.,TRBJ2-7,TRBV25-1,CASSESGVLYEQYF,TGTGCCAGCAGTGAAAGCGGAGTTCTCTACGAGCAGTACTTC
TRBD2,.,TRBJ2-1,TRBV18,CASSQTSGRDVEQFF,TGTGCCAGCTCACAGACTAGCGGGAGGGACGTTGAGCAGTTCTTC
.,.,TRBJ1-4,TRBV6-5,CASSYSGTNEKLFF,TGTGCCAGCAGTTACTCAGGGACAAATGAAAAACTGTTTTTT
TRBD1,.,TRBJ1-2,TRBV4-2,CASSHTGQGGSYGYTF,TGTGCCAGCAGCCATACCGGACAGGGAGGAAGCTATGGCTACACCTTC
TRBD2,.,TRBJ2-3,TRBV4-1,CASSQDGASGRRKDTQYF,TGCGCCAGCAGCCAAGATGGGGCTAGCGGGAGAAGAAAAGATACGCAGTATTTT
.,.,TRBJ2-5,TRBV25-1,CASSDPGLKTQYF,TGTGCCAGCAGTGACCCCGGGTTGAAGACCCAGTACTTC
TRBD1,.,TRBJ2-7,TRBV19,CASSTRQGTISYEQYF,TGTGCCAGTAGCACGAGACAGGGAACCATCTCCTACGAGCAGTACTTC
TRBD1,.,TRBJ1-4,TRBV4-3,CASSQGTGGEKLFF,TGCGCCAGCAGCCAAGGAACAGGGGGTGAAAAACTGTTTTTT
.,.,TRBJ1-1,TRBV5-1,CASSLGRGNTEAFF,TGCGCCAGCAGCTTAGGGCGGGGGAACACTGAAGCTTTCTTT
TRBD2,.,TRBJ2-7,TRBV3-1/TRBV3-2,CASSRTTSGSTEQYF,TGTGCCAGCAGCCGCACGACTAGCGGGAGTACCGAGCAGTACTTC
.,.,TRBJ1-3,TRBV9,CASSVREGNTIYF,TGTGCCAGCAGCGTGAGGGAAGGAAACACCATATATTTT
TRBD1,.,TRBJ2-1,TRBV18,CASSRNRGNSYNEQFF,TGTGCCAGCTCACGAAACAGGGGCAACTCCTACAATGAGCAGTTCTTC
.,.,TRBJ1-2,TRBV6-5,CASSYGQSNYGYTF,TGTGCCAGCAGTTACGGACAGAGCAACTATGGCTACACCTTC
.,.,TRBJ2-1,TRBV19,CASSIPLASLSYNEQFF,TGTGCCAGTAGTATCCCACTAGCCTCCTTATCATACAATGAGCAGTTCTTC
TRBD2,.,TRBJ2-2,TRBV24-1,CAVRGPGGPTLGELFF,TGTGCCGTCAGGGGTCCGGGAGGGCCTACACTTGGGGAGCTGTTTTTT
TRBD2,.,TRBJ2-1,TRBV6-5,CASGLVGNEQFF,TGTGCCAGCGGACTAGTAGGCAATGAGCAGTTCTTC
.,.,TRBJ1-5,TRBV19,CASSGAPHQPQHF,TGTGCCAGTAGTGGGGCCCCCCACCAGCCCCAGCATTTT
TRBD1,.,TRBJ1-4,TRBV11-2,CASSPTGGDEKLFF,TGTGCCAGCAGCCCTACAGGGGGAGATGAAAAACTGTTTTTT
.,few,TRBJ1-2,TRBV12-3/TRBV12-4,CASSLAGNYGYTF,TGTGCCAGCAGTTTGGCAGGGAACTATGGCTACACCTTC
.,.,TRBJ1-5,TRBV7-3,CASSLESRHQPQHF,TGTGCCAGCAGCTTAGAGAGCAGGCATCAGCCCCAGCATTTT
.,.,TRBJ1-1,TRBV21-1,CASSKGGQGATEAFF,TGTGCCAGCAGCAAAGGGGGACAGGGGGCCACTGAAGCTTTCTTT
.,.,TRBJ2-7,TRBV11-2,CASSLGRDTFYEQYF,TGTGCCAGCAGCTTAGGCCGGGACACCTTCTACGAGCAGTACTTC
.,once,TRBJ1-2,TRBV4-1,CASSQPGGYGYTF,TGCGCCAGCAGCCAGCCCGGGGGCTATGGCTACACCTTC
TRBD1,.,TRBJ2-5,TRBV7-2,CASSPDRGTETQYF,TGTGCCAGCAGCCCCGACAGGGGTACAGAGACCCAGTACTTC
.,.,TRBJ2-7,TRBV6-2/TRBV6-3,CASSYSIPSYEQYF,TGTGCCAGCAGTTACTCGATCCCCAGCTACGAGCAGTACTTC
TRBD1,.,TRBJ2-3,TRBV27,CASSPQGVPDTQYF,TGTGCCAGCAGTCCTCAGGGGGTGCCAGATACGCAGTATTTT
.,.,TRBJ2-2,TRBV7-2,CASRRLAGNTGELFF,TGTGCCAGCAGGAGACTCGCGGGGAACACCGGGGAGCTGTTTTTT